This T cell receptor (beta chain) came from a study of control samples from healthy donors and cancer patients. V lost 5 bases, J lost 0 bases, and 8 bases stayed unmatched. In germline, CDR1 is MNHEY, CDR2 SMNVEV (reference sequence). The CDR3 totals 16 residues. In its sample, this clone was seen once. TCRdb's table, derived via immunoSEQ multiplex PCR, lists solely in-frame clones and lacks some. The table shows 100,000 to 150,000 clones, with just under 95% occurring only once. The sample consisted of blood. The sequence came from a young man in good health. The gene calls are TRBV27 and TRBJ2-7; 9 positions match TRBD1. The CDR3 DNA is TGTGCCAGCAGTCTCAAACAGGGGGCCTACTCCTACGAGCAGTACTTC. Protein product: CASSLKQGAYSYEQYF.